This T cell receptor (beta chain) is drawn from a study of T cells of healthy individuals. This clonotype was recorded a few times. TCRdb redid the calling of the 5' RACE reads with MiXCR, one entry per CDR3 protein. The table includes about 53,000 distinct CDR3 sequences, approximately 14% detected once. The TCR sequence derives from a human donor in good health.

In nucleotides, the CDR3 is TGTGCCAGCCTCCGGGACAGGGGATCACCCCTCCACTTT. This codes for CASLRDRGSPLHF. The rearrangement joins TRBV10-3 to TRBJ1-6, with TRBD1 matching over 10 bases. The CDR3 has 13 amino acids. J gave up 10 bases and V 10 bases, and 7 bases lay outside the gene matches. Germline loops: CDR1 ENHRY, CDR2 SYGVKD.